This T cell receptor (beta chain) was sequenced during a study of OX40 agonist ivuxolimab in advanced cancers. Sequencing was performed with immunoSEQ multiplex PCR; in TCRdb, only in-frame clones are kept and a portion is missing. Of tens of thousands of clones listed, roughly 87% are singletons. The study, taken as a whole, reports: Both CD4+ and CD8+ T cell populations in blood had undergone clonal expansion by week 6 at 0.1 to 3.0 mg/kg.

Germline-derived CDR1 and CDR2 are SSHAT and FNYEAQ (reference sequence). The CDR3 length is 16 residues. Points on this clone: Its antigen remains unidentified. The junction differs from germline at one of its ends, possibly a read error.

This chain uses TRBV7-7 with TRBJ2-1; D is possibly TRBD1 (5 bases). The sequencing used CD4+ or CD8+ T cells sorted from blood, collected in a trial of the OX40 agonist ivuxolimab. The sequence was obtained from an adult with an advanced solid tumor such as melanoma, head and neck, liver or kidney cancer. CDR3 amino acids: CASSLVVGVPYNEQFF. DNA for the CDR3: TGTGCTAGCAGCTTAGTGGTAGGGGTCCCCTACAATGAGCAGTTCTTC.